This T cell receptor beta chain was captured in a study of blood T cell repertoires in COVID-19. Those who participated ranged in age from 18 to 89 years and resided in about two dozen US areas. Each participant's cohort was designated according to participant-reported clinical history. The CDR3 runs to 19 residues. Trimming removed 3 bases at V and 2 bases at J, with 20 bases between. Germline V lookup: CDR1 LGHNA, CDR2 YNFKEQ. Sequenced by immunoSEQ multiplex PCR; TCRdb stores in-frame clones only, minus some. The table shows hundreds of thousands of clones, with around 80% occurring only once. V gene TRBV4-2 combines with J gene TRBJ2-6, with D maybe TRBD1 (7 bases). The source is a man in his forties who had been exposed to COVID-19. Specimen: PBMCs or T cells enriched from blood (not recorded which). CDR3: CASSQGRSQGRAGANVLTF. The CDR3 DNA is TGTGCCAGCAGCCAGGGGAGGTCACAGGGGCGGGCTGGGGCCAACGTCCTGACTTTC.